This entry is about one TCR beta chain. This specimen belongs to a study of shared clonotypes between healthy human individuals. Only in-frame clones appear in the TCRdb table, and some are missing; sequencing was by immunoSEQ multiplex PCR. This sample has over 2 million clones, with 85% to 95% found just once. The germline V and J ends were trimmed by 4 bases and 1 base, with 10 bases remaining between them. The CDR3 sequence is 15 residues long. Looked up from germline, CDR1 is MDHEN and CDR2 is SYDVKM. Sequencing used naive CD4+ T cells from PBMCs. Specified subset: CD45RA+ positively selected. This clonotype originated in a man in his late teens or twenties in good health. Some clones in this sample may be carry-over from other donors' samples. The chain links TRBV28 to TRBJ2-2; D is unresolved. The CDR3 here is CASSSKGQNTGELFF. The DNA for the CDR3 is TGTGCCAGCAGTTCAAAGGGCCAGAACACCGGGGAGCTGTTTTTT.